This TCR beta chain appears in the sequencing data of a study of OX40 agonist ivuxolimab in advanced cancers. TCRdb keeps only in-frame clones here, not all; method: immunoSEQ multiplex PCR. The sample has approximately 74,000 clones; around 80% are singletons. The CDR3 length is 15 residues. CDR1 MNHEY and CDR2 SVGAGI come from the germline V gene. Trimming took 3 bases from V and 0 from J; bases not matched to a gene: 4. The sample was CD4+ or CD8+ T cells sorted from blood, taken in a trial of the OX40 agonist ivuxolimab. The receptor's source is an adult with an advanced solid tumor such as melanoma, head and neck, liver or kidney cancer. This rearrangement joins TRBV6-5 to TRBJ2-7; TRBD1 matches 8 bases. The DNA for the CDR3 is TGTGCCAGCAGTTATATAACAGGGGGCTCCTACGAGCAGTACTTC. Translated: CASSYITGGSYEQYF.